One T cell receptor beta chain is described in this entry. Assay: immunoSEQ multiplex PCR; the TCRdb copy retains only in-frame clones and omits some. The data show over 200,000 clones, roughly nine tenths seen once. This sample is drawn from a study of blood T cell repertoires in COVID-19. V was shortened by 6 bases and J by 4 bases, with 12 bases between the two germline ends. Looked up from germline, CDR1 is SQVTM and CDR2 is ANQGSEA. This CDR3 has 12 amino acids. Recruits, aged roughly 18 to 89 years, lived in 25 or so US areas. Categorization into cohorts depended on clinical history that participants reported. Recovery meant two consecutive negative NP/OP PCR tests, professional clearance, or resolved symptoms.

The chain is built from TRBV29-1 and TRBJ1-1, with D perhaps TRBD1 (5 bases). The TCR comes from a man aged 25-45 years who had recovered from COVID-19. Sequencing used PBMCs or T cells enriched from blood (not recorded which). The CDR3 DNA follows: TGCAGCGTGGCGCAGGGATCCACTGAAGCTTTCTTT. As protein: CSVAQGSTEAFF.